Listed here are 9 T cell receptor beta chains from one sample, sequenced in a study of technical replicates of blood from a handful of donors. The repertoire was sequenced with immunoSEQ multiplex PCR; TCRdb's copy has only in-frame clones and lacks some. Of under 100,000 clones listed, 90% to 98% are singletons. Sequenced: T cells isolated from PBMCs. The receptor source for this set is a human donor in good health.

This clone occurred once. This chain links TRBV19 with TRBJ2-2, with TRBD1 matching over 9 bases. Germline-derived CDR1 and CDR2 are LNHDA and SQIVND (reference sequence). CDR3 length: 14 amino acids. The V segment lost 5 bases and the J segment 6 bases; nucleotides outside the gene matches: 4. The CDR3 loop is CASSPTGGPGELFF. The CDR3 bases are TGTGCCAGTAGTCCTACAGGGGGCCCCGGGGAGCTGTTTTTT.

The rearrangement links TRBV5-1 to TRBJ2-3, with TRBD2 identical over 13 bases. After removal of 0 bases from V and 2 bases from J, the junction contained 6 bases not matched to a gene. This CDR3 is built from 18 residues. Per the germline V gene, CDR1 is SGHRS and CDR2 is YFSETQ. The CDR3 DNA is TGCGCCAGCAGCTTGGAGACTAGCGGGAGGAGGCCCACAGATACGCAGTATTTT. It codes for CASSLETSGRRPTDTQYF.

This clone was observed once. The V and J genes are TRBV5-6 and TRBJ2-1; 10 positions match TRBD2. This CDR3 comprises 15 residues. Germline CDR1 is SGHDT and CDR2 is YYEEEE. V lost 1 base to trimming and J lost 4 bases; unmatched junction nucleotides: 2. The CDR3 here is CASSLTSGAYNEQFF. DNA of the CDR3: TGTGCCAGCAGCTTGACTAGCGGGGCTTACAATGAGCAGTTCTTC.

The chain has TRBV28 and TRBJ1-5; D call uncertain. V was shortened by 5 bases and J by 0 bases, with 11 bases between the two germline ends. The CDR3 consists of 15 residues. Germline V gives CDR1 MDHEN, CDR2 SYDVKM. CDR3 region: CASSTDVYSNQPQHF. In DNA form, the CDR3 reads TGTGCCAGCAGTACCGATGTCTATAGCAATCAGCCCCAGCATTTT.

The rearrangement links TRBV28 to TRBJ2-2, with D hard to call. Germline V gives CDR1 MDHEN, CDR2 SYDVKM. The length of the CDR3 is 13 residues. Trimming took 7 bases from V and 6 from J, leaving 12 bases between them. Here the CDR3 reads CASKLEPPGELFF. The CDR3, as DNA: TGTGCCAGCAAGTTAGAGCCCCCCGGGGAGCTGTTTTTT.

V gene TRBV4-3 combines with J gene TRBJ1-4; 9 bases fit TRBD1. Per the germline V gene, CDR1 is LGHNA and CDR2 is YSLEER. The CDR3 has 16 residues. J gave up 5 bases and V 0 bases, and 4 bases lay outside the gene matches. The CDR3 sequence is CASSQEGQGRNEKLFF. The CDR3 DNA reads TGCGCCAGCAGCCAAGAGGGACAGGGCAGAAATGAAAAACTGTTTTTT.

This chain uses TRBV7-9 with TRBJ2-2; TRBD1 matches 7 bases. Germline CDR1 is SEHNR and CDR2 is FQNEAQ (reference sequence). V dropped 5 bases and J dropped 6; count of bases not matched to a gene: 6. CDR3 length: 14 amino acids. The CDR3 spells CASSGETGAGELFF. The DNA of the CDR3 is TGTGCCAGCAGCGGTGAAACAGGGGCCGGGGAGCTGTTTTTT.

This clone has only a few counts. The chain uses TRBV2 and TRBJ1-1, with D unresolved. Trimming left V 8 bases short and J 1 base short, with 8 bases between. This CDR3 spans 12 amino acids. The germline CDR1 and CDR2 sequences are SNHLY and FYNNEI. The CDR3 protein is CASGAANTEAFF. In DNA form, the CDR3 reads TGTGCCAGCGGAGCGGCGAACACTGAAGCTTTCTTT.

The V gene is TRBV18, the J gene TRBJ2-5; D might be TRBD1 (6 bases). Germline V gene data show CDR1 as KGHSH and CDR2 as LQKENI. CDR3 length: 14 amino acids. The germline V and J ends were trimmed by 3 bases and 4 bases, with 12 bases remaining between them. The CDR3 protein is CASSPNQGSETQYF. The CDR3 DNA reads as TGTGCCAGCTCACCCAATCAGGGGTCAGAGACCCAGTACTTC. The variable domain in full, completed from reference TRBV18 and TRBJ2-5, reads NAGVMQNPRHLVRRRGQEARLRCSPMKGHSHVYWYRQLPEEGLKFMVYLQKENIIDESGMPKERFSAEFPKEGPSILRIQQVVRGDSAAYFCASSPNQGSETQYFGPGTRLLVL.